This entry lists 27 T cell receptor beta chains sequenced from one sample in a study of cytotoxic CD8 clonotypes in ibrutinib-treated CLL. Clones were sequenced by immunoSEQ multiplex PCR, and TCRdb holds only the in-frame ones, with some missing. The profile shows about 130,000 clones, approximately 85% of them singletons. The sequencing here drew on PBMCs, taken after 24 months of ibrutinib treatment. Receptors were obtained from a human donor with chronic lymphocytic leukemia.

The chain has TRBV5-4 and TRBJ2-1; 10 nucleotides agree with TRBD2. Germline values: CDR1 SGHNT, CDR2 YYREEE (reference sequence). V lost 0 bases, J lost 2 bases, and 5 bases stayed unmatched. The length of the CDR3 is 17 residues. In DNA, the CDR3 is TGTGCCAGCAGCTTGGGAGGGGGGACTAGCGCCTACAATGAGCAGTTCTTC. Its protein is CASSLGGGTSAYNEQFF.

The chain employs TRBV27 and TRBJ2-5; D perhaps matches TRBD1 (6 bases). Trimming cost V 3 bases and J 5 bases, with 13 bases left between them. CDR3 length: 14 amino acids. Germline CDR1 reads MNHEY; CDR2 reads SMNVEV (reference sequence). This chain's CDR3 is CASSFLGAGETQYF. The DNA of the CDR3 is TGTGCCAGCAGTTTCTTGGGGGCTGGTGAGACCCAGTACTTC.

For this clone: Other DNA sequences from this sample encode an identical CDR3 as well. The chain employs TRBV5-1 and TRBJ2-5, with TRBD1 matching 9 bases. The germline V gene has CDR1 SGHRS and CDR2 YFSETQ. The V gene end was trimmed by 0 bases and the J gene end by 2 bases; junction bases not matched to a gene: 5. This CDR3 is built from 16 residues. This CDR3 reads CASSLAGGTGQETQYF. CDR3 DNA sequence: TGCGCCAGCAGCTTGGCCGGAGGGACAGGGCAAGAGACCCAGTACTTC.

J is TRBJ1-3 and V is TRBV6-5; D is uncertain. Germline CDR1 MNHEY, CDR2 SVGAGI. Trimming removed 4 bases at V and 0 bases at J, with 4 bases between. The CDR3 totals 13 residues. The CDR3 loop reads CASSFYSGNTIYF. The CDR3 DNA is TGTGCCAGCAGTTTCTACTCTGGAAACACCATATATTTT.

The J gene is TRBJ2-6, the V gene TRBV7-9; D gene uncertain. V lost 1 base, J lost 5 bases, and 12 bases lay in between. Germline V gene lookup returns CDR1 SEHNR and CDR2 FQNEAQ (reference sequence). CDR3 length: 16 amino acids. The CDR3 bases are TGTGCCAGCAGCTTAGGGATAGGGATTAGGGCCAACGTCCTGACTTTC. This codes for CASSLGIGIRANVLTF.

CDR3 nucleotide sequence: TGTGCCAGCAGCTGGGGGGTCCCAGATACGCAGTATTTT. Protein: CASSWGVPDTQYF. V and J are TRBV7-2 and TRBJ2-3; a possible D gene is TRBD2 (6 bases). This CDR3 has 13 residues. Germline CDR1 and CDR2: SGHTA and FQGNSA. Trimming stripped 4 bases from V and 4 bases from J, with 9 bases between.

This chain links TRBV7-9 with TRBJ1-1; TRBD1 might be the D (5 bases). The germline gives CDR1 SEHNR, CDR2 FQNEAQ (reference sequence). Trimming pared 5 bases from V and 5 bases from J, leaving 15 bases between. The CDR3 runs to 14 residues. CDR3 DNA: TGTGCCAGCAGCGTGACTTCCTGGGGGACTGAAGCTTTCTTT. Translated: CASSVTSWGTEAFF.

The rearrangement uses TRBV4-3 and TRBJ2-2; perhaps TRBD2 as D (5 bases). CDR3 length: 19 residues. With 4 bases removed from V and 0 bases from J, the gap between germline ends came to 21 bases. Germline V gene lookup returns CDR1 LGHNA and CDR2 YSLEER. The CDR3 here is CASSLYGVRLRSNTGELFF. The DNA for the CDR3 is TGCGCCAGCAGCCTTTATGGCGTGAGACTACGCTCGAACACCGGGGAGCTGTTTTTT.

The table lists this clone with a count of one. CDR3 protein: CASSLTGFSYGANVLTF. Here the CDR3 DNA reads TGTGCCAGCAGCTTGACAGGGTTTAGTTATGGGGCCAACGTCCTGACTTTC. This chain joins TRBV13 and TRBJ2-6, with 7 bases matching TRBD1. The J segment lost 3 bases and the V segment lost 3 bases, leaving 8 bases of the junction unmatched. This CDR3 is 17 amino acids long. Germline V gene lookup returns CDR1 PRHDT and CDR2 FYEKMQ (reference sequence).

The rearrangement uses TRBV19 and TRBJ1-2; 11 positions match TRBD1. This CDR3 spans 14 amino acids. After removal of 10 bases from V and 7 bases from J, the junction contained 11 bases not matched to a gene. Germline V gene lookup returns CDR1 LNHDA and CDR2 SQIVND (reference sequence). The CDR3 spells CATIPDRGLSGYTF. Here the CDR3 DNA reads TGTGCCACGATACCGGACAGGGGGCTTAGTGGCTACACCTTC.

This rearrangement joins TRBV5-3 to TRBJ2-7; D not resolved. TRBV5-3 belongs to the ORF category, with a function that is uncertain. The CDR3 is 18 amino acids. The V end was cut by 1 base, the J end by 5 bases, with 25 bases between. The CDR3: CARSLLWVRVGGVDEQYF. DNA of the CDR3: TGTGCCAGAAGCTTGCTTTGGGTCCGGGTCGGCGGTGTGGACGAGCAGTACTTC.

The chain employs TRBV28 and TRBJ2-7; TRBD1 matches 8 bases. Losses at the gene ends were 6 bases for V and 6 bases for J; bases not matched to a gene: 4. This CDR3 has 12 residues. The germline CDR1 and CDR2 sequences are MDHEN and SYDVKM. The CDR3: CASRQGQGEQYF. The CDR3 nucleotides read TGTGCCAGCAGACAAGGACAGGGCGAGCAGTACTTC.

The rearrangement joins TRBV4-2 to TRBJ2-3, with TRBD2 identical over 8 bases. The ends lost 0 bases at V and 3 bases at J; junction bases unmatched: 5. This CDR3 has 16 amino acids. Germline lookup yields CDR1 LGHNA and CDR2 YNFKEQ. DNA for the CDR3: TGTGCCAGCAGCCAAGAGACTAGCGTCTTTACAGATACGCAGTATTTT. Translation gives CASSQETSVFTDTQYF.

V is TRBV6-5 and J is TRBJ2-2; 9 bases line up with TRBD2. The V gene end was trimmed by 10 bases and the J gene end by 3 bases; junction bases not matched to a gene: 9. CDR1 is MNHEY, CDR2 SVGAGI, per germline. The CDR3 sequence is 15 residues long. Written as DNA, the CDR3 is TGTGCCACCCGCCACGGCGGGAGGGACACCGGGGAGCTGTTTTTT. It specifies CATRHGGRDTGELFF.

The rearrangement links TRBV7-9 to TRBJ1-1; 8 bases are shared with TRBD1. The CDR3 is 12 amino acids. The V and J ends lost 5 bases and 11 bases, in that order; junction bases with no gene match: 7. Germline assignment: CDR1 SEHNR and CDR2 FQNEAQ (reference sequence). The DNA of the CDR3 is TGTGCCAGCAGCCGACAGGGGATGGGGGCTTTCTTT. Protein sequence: CASSRQGMGAFF. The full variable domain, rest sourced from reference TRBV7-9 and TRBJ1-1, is DTGVSQNPRHKITKRGQNVTFRCDPISEHNRLYWYRQTLGQGPEFLTYFQNEAQLEKSRLLSDRFSAERPKGSFSTLEIQRTEQGDSAMYLCASSRQGMGAFFGQGTRLTVV.

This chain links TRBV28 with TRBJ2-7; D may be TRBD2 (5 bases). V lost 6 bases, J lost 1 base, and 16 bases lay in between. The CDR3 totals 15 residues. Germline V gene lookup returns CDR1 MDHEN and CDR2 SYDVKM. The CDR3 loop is CASSPRASGSYEQYF. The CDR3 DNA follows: TGTGCCAGCAGCCCCCGGGCAAGCGGATCCTACGAGCAGTACTTC.

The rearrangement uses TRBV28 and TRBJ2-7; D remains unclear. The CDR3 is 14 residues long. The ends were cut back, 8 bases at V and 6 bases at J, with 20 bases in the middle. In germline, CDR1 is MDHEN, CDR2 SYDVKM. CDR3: CASHSRSGQFEQYF. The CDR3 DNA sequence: TGTGCCAGCCATAGTCGGTCAGGTCAATTCGAGCAGTACTTC.

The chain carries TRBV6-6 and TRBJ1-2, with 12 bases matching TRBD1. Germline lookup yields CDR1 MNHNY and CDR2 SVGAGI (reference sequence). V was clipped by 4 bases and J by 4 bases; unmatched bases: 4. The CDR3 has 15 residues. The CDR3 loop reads CASSSGTGGGYGYTF. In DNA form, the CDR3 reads TGTGCCAGCAGTTCCGGGACAGGGGGCGGCTATGGCTACACCTTC.

For the CDR3, the DNA is TGTGCCAGCAGTTATCCCCTCACAGGGGAGCAGTACTTC. It encodes CASSYPLTGEQYF. This chain links TRBV28 with TRBJ2-7; possible D gene TRBD1, 6 bases. Germline V gives CDR1 MDHEN, CDR2 SYDVKM. CDR3 length equals 13 residues. Trimming removed 4 bases from V and 7 bases from J, with 14 bases in between.

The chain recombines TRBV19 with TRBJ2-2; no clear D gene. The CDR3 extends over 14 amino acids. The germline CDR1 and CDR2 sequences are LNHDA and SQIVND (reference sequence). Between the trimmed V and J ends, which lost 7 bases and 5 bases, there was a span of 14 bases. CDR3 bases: TGTGCCAGTACCCCTGGCCGGGCAACCGGGGAGCTGTTTTTT. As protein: CASTPGRATGELFF.

This chain's CDR3 is CASSYSRSVGHEQYF. As DNA, the CDR3 is TGTGCCAGCAGTTACTCCCGTTCGGTTGGTCACGAGCAGTACTTC. The chain combines TRBV6-5 with TRBJ2-7; D not resolved. Germline V gene data show CDR1 as MNHEY and CDR2 as SVGAGI. This CDR3 spans 15 amino acids. V lost 0 bases, J lost 5 bases, and 14 bases lay in between.

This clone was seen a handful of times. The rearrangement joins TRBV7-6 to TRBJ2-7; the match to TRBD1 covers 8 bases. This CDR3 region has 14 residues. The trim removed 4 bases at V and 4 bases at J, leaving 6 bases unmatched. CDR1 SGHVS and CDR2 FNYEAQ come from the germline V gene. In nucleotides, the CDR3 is TGTGCCAGCAGCTCGGACAGGGTGGGGTACGAGCAGTACTTC. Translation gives CASSSDRVGYEQYF.

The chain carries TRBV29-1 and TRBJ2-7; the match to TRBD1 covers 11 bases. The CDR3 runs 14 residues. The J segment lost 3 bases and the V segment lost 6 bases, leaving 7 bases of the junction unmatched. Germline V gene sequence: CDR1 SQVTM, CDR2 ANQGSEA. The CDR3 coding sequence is TGCAGCGTAGTGGGACAGGGGGACGTCTACGAGCAGTACTTC. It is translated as CSVVGQGDVYEQYF.

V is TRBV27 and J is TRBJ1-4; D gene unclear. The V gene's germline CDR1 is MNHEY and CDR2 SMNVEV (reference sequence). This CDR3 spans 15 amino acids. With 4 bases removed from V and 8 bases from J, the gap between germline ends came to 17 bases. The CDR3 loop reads CASSSRAILIEKLFF. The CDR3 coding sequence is TGTGCCAGCAGTTCTCGGGCCATTCTCATAGAAAAACTGTTTTTT.

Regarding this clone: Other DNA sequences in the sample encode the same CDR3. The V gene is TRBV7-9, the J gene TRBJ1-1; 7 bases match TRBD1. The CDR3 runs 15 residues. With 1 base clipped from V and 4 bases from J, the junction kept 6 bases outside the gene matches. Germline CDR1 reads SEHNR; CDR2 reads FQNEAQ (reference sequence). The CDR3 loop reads CASSLGQGAGTEAFF. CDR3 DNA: TGTGCCAGCAGCTTAGGACAGGGAGCGGGCACTGAAGCTTTCTTT.

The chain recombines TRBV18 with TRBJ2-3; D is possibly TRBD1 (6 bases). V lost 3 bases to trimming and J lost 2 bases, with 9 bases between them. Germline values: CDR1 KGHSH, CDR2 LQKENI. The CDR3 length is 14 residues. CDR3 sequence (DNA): TGTGCCAGCTCACCGGGGGCCCCCACAGATACGCAGTATTTT. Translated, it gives CASSPGAPTDTQYF. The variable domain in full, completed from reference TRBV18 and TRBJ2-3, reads NAGVMQNPRHLVRRRGQEARLRCSPMKGHSHVYWYRQLPEEGLKFMVYLQKENIIDESGMPKERFSAEFPKEGPSILRIQQVVRGDSAAYFCASSPGAPTDTQYFGPGTRLTVL.

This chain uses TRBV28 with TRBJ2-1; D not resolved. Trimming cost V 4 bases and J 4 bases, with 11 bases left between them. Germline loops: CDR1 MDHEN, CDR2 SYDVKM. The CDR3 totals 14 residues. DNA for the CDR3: TGTGCCAGCAGTTCTGGACCGCATTACAATGAGCAGTTCTTC. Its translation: CASSSGPHYNEQFF.